This T cell receptor beta chain was documented in a study of blood T cell repertoires in COVID-19. The V gene lost 4 bases and the J gene lost 4 bases, with 17 bases spanning the gap. CDR3 length: 15 amino acids. CDR1 and CDR2 from the germline V gene are SGHKS and YYEKEE (reference sequence). Authors' processing steps: Nucleated cell number was recorded as an estimate derived from reference gene primer amplification. Some clones are missing from TCRdb's copy, which holds only in-frame ones; the method was immunoSEQ multiplex PCR. That table is the source of V, J and clone size, and D and trimming were worked out from the DNA. The top ten hold 6% to 7% of the sample, which has 200,000 to 300,000 clones, just under 85% seen once.

The sequencing sample was made of peripheral blood. The receptor was derived from a woman aged 55-69 years with active or convalescent COVID-19. The chain carries TRBV5-5 and TRBJ1-2, with D possibly TRBD1 on 6 matching bases. This CDR3 reads CASSGPGGLSYGYTF. CDR3 nucleotides: TGTGCCAGCAGCGGGCCGGGGGGCCTTAGCTATGGCTACACCTTC.